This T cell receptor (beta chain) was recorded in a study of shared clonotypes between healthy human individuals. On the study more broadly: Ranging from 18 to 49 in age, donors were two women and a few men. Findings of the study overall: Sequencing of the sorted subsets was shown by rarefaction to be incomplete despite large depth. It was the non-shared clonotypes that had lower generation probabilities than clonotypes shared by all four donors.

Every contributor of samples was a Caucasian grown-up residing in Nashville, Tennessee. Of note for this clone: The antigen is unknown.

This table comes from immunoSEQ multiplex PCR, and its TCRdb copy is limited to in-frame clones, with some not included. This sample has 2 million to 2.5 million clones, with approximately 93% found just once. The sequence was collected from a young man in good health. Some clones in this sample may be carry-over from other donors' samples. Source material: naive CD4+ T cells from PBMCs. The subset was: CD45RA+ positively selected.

The DNA for the CDR3 is TGTGCCAGCAGCTTAGTCCCCGCCTCGGCCTACGAGCAGTACTTC. This translates into CASSLVPASAYEQYF. This rearrangement joins TRBV7-2 to TRBJ2-7; D not resolved. Germline loops: CDR1 SGHTA, CDR2 FQGNSA. The V end lost 1 base, the J end lost 2 bases, and 12 bases lay between the germline ends. CDR3 size: 15 residues.